Below are 5 T cell receptor beta chains sequenced from a single sample in a study of shared clonotypes between healthy human individuals. Naive CD8 cells were CD45RO-negative, positively selected for CCR7, excluding terminally differentiated effector memory CD45RA+ cells. Sequencing was performed with immunoSEQ multiplex PCR; in TCRdb, only in-frame clones are kept and a portion is missing. This table has 2 million to 2.5 million clones, 85% to 95% appearing once. The material sequenced was naive CD8+ T cells from PBMCs. These receptors came from a man aged 18 to 29 in good health. Some clones in this sample may be carry-over from other donors' samples.

The chain uses TRBV27 and TRBJ2-6; D is perhaps TRBD2 (6 bases). Germline loops: CDR1 MNHEY, CDR2 SMNVEV (reference sequence). This CDR3 has 17 amino acids. Trimming cost V 5 bases and J 4 bases, with 18 bases left between them. CDR3 nucleotides: TGTGCCAGCAGTCCCCTGGAGGTCGCGGGAGGGGCCAACGTCCTGACTTTC. Translating gives CASSPLEVAGGANVLTF.

The gene calls are TRBV6-1 and TRBJ2-7; D could derive from TRBD1 or TRBD2 (5 bases each). The V and J ends lost 6 bases and 2 bases respectively, with 14 bases between them. The germline V gene encodes CDR1 MNHNS and CDR2 SASEGT. This CDR3 comprises 14 residues. The DNA for the CDR3 is TGTGCCAGCAGCAGATGGGACGGACCCTACGAGCAGTACTTC. Translated, it gives CASSRWDGPYEQYF.

The V and J genes are TRBV7-9 and TRBJ1-2; D is unclear. Germline V CDR1 and CDR2: SEHNR, FQNEAQ (reference sequence). This CDR3 is 16 amino acids long. The ends were cut back, 3 bases at V and 4 bases at J, with 18 bases in the middle. The CDR3 nucleotides read TGTGCCAGCAGCTTTACAACACGGGGAGTCGCCTATGGCTACACCTTC. Translation: CASSFTTRGVAYGYTF.

The chain combines TRBV11-3 with TRBJ2-2; 9 nucleotides align to TRBD1. Trimming at V came to 5 bases and at J to 6 bases, leaving 4 bases not matched to a gene. Germline V gene sequence: CDR1 SGHNT, CDR2 YENEEA. The CDR3 consists of 14 residues. The CDR3 nucleotides read TGTGCCAGCAGCCCCGGGACAGGGTCCGGGGAGCTGTTTTTT. Residues: CASSPGTGSGELFF.

The rearrangement links TRBV29-1 to TRBJ2-1; TRBD2 aligns across 11 bases. CDR3 length: 15 amino acids. CDR1 SQVTM and CDR2 ANQGSEA come from the germline V gene. After removal of 6 bases from V and 2 bases from J, the junction contained 6 bases not matched to a gene. CDR3 DNA: TGCAGCGTAGAAATTAGCGGGAGGGCCTACAATGAGCAGTTCTTC. It is translated as CSVEISGRAYNEQFF.